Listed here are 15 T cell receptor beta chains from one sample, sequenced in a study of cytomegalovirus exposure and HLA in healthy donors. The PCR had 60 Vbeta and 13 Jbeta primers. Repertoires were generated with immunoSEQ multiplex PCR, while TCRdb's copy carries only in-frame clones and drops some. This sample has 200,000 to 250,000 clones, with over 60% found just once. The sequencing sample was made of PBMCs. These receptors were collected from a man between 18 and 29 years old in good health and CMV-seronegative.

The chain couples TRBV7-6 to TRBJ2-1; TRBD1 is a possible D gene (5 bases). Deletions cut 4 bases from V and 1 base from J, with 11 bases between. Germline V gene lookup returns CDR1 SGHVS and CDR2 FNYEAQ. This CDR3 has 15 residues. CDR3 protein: CASSSVQGSYNEQFF. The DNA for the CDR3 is TGTGCCAGCAGCTCCGTCCAGGGATCCTACAATGAGCAGTTCTTC.

CDR3 sequence reads: CASSLELAGSYEQYF. The CDR3, as DNA: TGTGCCAGCAGCTTAGAACTAGCGGGATCGTACGAGCAGTACTTC. The genes are TRBV7-9 and TRBJ2-5; TRBD2 matches 10 bases. The J call is doubtful: the DNA matches TRBJ2-7 better. Germline loops: CDR1 SEHNR, CDR2 FQNEAQ (reference sequence). The CDR3 contains 15 residues.

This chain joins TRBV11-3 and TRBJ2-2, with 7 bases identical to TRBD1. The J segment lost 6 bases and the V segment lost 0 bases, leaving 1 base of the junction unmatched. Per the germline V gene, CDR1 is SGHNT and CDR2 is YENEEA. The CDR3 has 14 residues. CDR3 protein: CASSLETGSGELFF. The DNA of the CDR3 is TGTGCCAGCAGCTTAGAGACAGGGTCCGGGGAGCTGTTTTTT.

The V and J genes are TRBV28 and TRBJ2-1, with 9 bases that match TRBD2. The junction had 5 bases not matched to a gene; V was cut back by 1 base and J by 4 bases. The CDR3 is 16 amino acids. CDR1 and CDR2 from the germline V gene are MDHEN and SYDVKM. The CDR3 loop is CASSLLASGAYNEQFF. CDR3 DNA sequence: TGTGCCAGCAGTTTATTGGCTAGCGGGGCATACAATGAGCAGTTCTTC.

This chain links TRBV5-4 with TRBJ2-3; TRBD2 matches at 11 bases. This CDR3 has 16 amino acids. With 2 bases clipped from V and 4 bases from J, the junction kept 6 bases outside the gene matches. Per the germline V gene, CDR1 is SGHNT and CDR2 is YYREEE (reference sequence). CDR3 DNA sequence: TGTGCCAGCAGCTTTACTAGCGGGGGAAGGTCAGATACGCAGTATTTT. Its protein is CASSFTSGGRSDTQYF.

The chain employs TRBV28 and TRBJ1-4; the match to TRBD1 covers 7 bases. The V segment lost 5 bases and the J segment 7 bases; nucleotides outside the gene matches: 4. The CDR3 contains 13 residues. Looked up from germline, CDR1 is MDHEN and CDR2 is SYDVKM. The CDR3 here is CASSPRDSEKLFF. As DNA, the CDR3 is TGTGCCAGCAGTCCTCGGGACAGTGAAAAACTGTTTTTT.

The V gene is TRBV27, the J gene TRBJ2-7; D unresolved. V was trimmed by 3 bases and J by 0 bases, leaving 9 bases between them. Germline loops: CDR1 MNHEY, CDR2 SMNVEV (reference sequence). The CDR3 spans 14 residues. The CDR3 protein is CASSLRPHSYEQYF. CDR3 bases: TGTGCCAGCAGTTTGCGGCCCCACTCCTACGAGCAGTACTTC.

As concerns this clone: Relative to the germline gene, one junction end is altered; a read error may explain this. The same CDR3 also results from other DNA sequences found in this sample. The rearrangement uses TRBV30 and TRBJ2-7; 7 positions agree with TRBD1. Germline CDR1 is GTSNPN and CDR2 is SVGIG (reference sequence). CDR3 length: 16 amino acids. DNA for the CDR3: TGTGCCTGGAGTGTACCCCCCAGGGGGATCGCCTACGAGCAGTACTTT. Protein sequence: CAWSVPPRGIAYEQYF.

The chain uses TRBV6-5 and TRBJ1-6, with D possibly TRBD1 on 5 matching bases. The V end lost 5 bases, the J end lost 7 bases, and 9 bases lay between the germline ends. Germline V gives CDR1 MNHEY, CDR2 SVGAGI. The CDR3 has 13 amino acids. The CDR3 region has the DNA TGTGCCAGCAGTCCCCAGGGCAATTCACCCCTCCACTTT. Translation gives CASSPQGNSPLHF.

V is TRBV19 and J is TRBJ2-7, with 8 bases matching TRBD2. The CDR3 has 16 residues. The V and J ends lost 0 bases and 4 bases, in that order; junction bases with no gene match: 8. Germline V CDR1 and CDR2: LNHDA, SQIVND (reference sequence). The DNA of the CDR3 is TGTGCCAGTAGTATAGATCTTGCGGGAGGATTGTACGAGCAGTACTTC. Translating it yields CASSIDLAGGLYEQYF.

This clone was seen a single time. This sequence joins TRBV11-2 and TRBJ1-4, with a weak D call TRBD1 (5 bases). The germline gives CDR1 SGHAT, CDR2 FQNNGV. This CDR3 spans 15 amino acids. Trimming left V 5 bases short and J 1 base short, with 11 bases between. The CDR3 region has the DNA TGTGCCAGCAGCCAAAGGGGACTAACTAATGAAAAACTGTTTTTT. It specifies CASSQRGLTNEKLFF.

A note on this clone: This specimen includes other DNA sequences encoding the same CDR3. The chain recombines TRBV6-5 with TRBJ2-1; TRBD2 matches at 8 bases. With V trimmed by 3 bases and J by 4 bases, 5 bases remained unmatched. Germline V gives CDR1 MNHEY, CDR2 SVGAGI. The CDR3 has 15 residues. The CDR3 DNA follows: TGTGCCAGCAGTTATGGGCTAGCGGGTTACAATGAGCAGTTCTTC. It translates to CASSYGLAGYNEQFF.

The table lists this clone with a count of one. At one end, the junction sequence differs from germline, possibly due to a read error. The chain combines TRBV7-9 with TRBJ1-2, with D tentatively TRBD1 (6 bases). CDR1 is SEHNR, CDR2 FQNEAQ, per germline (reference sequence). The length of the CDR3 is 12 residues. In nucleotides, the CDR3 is TGTTCCAGCAGCTTCGAAACAGGGGGCTACACCTTC. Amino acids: CSSSFETGGYTF.

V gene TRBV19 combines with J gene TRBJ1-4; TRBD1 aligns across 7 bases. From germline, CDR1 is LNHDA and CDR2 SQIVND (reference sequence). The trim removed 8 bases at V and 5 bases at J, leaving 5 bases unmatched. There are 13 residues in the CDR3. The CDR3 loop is CASERDSNEKLFF. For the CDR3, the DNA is TGTGCCAGTGAACGGGACAGCAATGAAAAACTGTTTTTT.

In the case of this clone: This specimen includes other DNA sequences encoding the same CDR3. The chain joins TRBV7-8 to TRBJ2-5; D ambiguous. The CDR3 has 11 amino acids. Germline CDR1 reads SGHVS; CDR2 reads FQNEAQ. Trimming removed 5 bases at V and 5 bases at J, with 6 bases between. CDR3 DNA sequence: TGTGCCAGCAGCCCGCGTGAGACCCAGTACTTC. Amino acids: CASSPRETQYF.